This T cell receptor beta chain came from a study of T-cell reconstitution after alpha-beta-depleted transplantation in children. This clonotype was found many times. With V trimmed by 4 bases and J by 2 bases, 1 base remained unmatched. This CDR3 contains 13 residues. Unique molecular identifiers were built into the TCRbeta library. TCRdb ran MiXCR on the PCR reads and lists one entry per CDR3 protein. Of 200,000 to 300,000 distinct CDR3 sequences listed, approximately 12% are singletons. The chain carries TRBV12-3 or TRBV12-4 and TRBJ1-2; TRBD1 matches at 7 bases. The receptor's source is a human donor who donated a stem cell graft to a child with acute lymphoblastic leukemia. The material was PBMCs from the stem cell graft donor, obtained from the stem cell graft. The chain's CDR3 is CASSSGQNYGYTF. The DNA for the CDR3 is TGTGCCAGCAGTTCGGGACAGAACTATGGCTACACCTTC.